This TCR beta chain appears in the sequencing data of a study of blood T cell repertoires in COVID-19. Study details: Spain, Italy and the United States supplied samples that represented acute and convalescent COVID-19. PBMCs, B-cell-depleted T cells, or T cells provided the cDNA or gDNA that made up the material.

Per the study methods: Amplification with reference gene primers provided the estimates of nucleated cell counts. Produced via immunoSEQ multiplex PCR; TCRdb's table is partial and in-frame only. D and trimming were read from the DNA, whereas the V and J calls and clone size are those reported in that table. The sample holds 150,000 to 200,000 clones, roughly 75% seen once. CDR3 size: 13 residues. CDR1 and CDR2 from the germline V gene are SEHNR and FQNEAQ (reference sequence). Trimming took 5 bases from V and 4 from J, leaving 11 bases between them. The sample was peripheral blood. The TCR originated in a man between 65 and 85 years old with active or convalescent COVID-19. This chain joins TRBV7-9 and TRBJ1-1, with D possibly TRBD1 on 6 matching bases. CDR3 DNA sequence: TGTGCCAGCAGCCCTAGGACAGCCACTGAAGCTTTCTTT. It is translated as CASSPRTATEAFF.